These T cell receptor beta chains were read from a single sample in a study of beta chain features in type 1 diabetes. Clones were sequenced by immunoSEQ multiplex PCR, and TCRdb holds only the in-frame ones, with some missing. The sample holds tens of thousands of clones, about a third seen once. Sample: stem cell memory CD4+ T cells from blood. These receptors all stem from a woman aged 18-35 years in good health. CDR3s leave out the opening cysteine and the closing phenylalanine or tryptophan. For some rows the clone size is stated as once, few or many, or as a class when expanded; others skip it.

J gene: TRBJ2-3; clone size: NA; V gene: TRBV29-1; CDR3 length: 11; CDR3 protein: SVEGTARDTQY
J gene: TRBJ2-7; clone size: few; V gene: TRBV7-9; CDR3 length: 12; CDR3 protein: ASSLSGKRGEQY
J gene: TRBJ1-6; clone size: NA; V gene: TRBV7-2; CDR3 length: 13; CDR3 protein: ASSLARTANSPLH
J gene: TRBJ1-3; clone size: NA; V gene: TRBV6-5; CDR3 length: 14; CDR3 protein: ASSYSRTSRKNTIY
J gene: TRBJ2-7; clone size: NA; V gene: TRBV7-2; CDR3 length: 13; CDR3 protein: ASSLTAGGRYEQY
J gene: TRBJ1-2; clone size: few; V gene: TRBV7-8; CDR3 length: 10; CDR3 protein: ASGGNNYGYT
J gene: TRBJ2-7; clone size: few; V gene: TRBV5-1; CDR3 length: 11; CDR3 protein: ASSIGQRYEQY
J gene: TRBJ1-4; clone size: NA; V gene: TRBV25-1; CDR3 length: 13; CDR3 protein: ASSESHRGWEKLF
J gene: TRBJ2-7; clone size: few; V gene: TRBV5-1; CDR3 length: 11; CDR3 protein: ASSFPGRDEQY
J gene: TRBJ1-1; clone size: few; V gene: TRBV7-9; CDR3 length: 16; CDR3 protein: ASSSLRGGDRAPFEAF
J gene: TRBJ1-2; clone size: NA; V gene: TRBV4-3; CDR3 length: 13; CDR3 protein: ASSQGFEGAFGYT
J gene: TRBJ2-1; clone size: few; V gene: TRBV9; CDR3 length: 13; CDR3 protein: ASSVGGGAYNEQF
J gene: TRBJ2-1; clone size: NA; V gene: TRBV11-2; CDR3 length: 15; CDR3 protein: ASRGRRLAGGANEQF
J gene: TRBJ2-1; clone size: NA; V gene: TRBV12-5; CDR3 length: 14; CDR3 protein: ASGKGGAGSYNEQF
J gene: TRBJ2-7; clone size: few; V gene: TRBV11-2; CDR3 length: 13; CDR3 protein: ASSSTSGREYEQY
J gene: TRBJ2-7; clone size: NA; V gene: TRBV18; CDR3 length: 12; CDR3 protein: ASSPGTSSYEQY
J gene: TRBJ1-1; clone size: NA; V gene: TRBV4-1; CDR3 length: 14; CDR3 protein: ASSQLGTGRGTEAF
J gene: TRBJ2-1; clone size: few; V gene: TRBV14; CDR3 length: 14; CDR3 protein: ASSQDWGTRRNEQF
J gene: TRBJ1-2; clone size: NA; V gene: TRBV28; CDR3 length: 12; CDR3 protein: ASRRTGEGYGYT
J gene: TRBJ2-3; clone size: NA; V gene: TRBV7-9; CDR3 length: 13; CDR3 protein: ASSLLAGSTDTQY
J gene: TRBJ2-7; clone size: few; V gene: TRBV6-1; CDR3 length: 9; CDR3 protein: ASSEQYEQY
J gene: TRBJ1-5; clone size: few; V gene: TRBV29-1; CDR3 length: 11; CDR3 protein: SVAPGINQPQH
J gene: TRBJ2-1; clone size: few; V gene: TRBV7-2; CDR3 length: 11; CDR3 protein: ASSSYYPSEQF
J gene: TRBJ1-1; clone size: NA; V gene: TRBV7-6; CDR3 length: 12; CDR3 protein: ASSLAQGNTEAF
J gene: TRBJ2-1; clone size: many; V gene: TRBV7-2; CDR3 length: 13; CDR3 protein: ASSVDTSSYNEQF
J gene: TRBJ2-3; clone size: few; V gene: TRBV9; CDR3 length: 11; CDR3 protein: ASSELQGSTQY
J gene: TRBJ2-4; clone size: few; V gene: TRBV7-9; CDR3 length: 14; CDR3 protein: ASSYPPGQGKNIQY
J gene: TRBJ2-1; clone size: NA; V gene: TRBV7-8; CDR3 length: 10; CDR3 protein: ASSLGPVEQF
J gene: TRBJ2-7; clone size: NA; V gene: TRBV7-8; CDR3 length: 15; CDR3 protein: ASSLGLAADSSYEQY
J gene: TRBJ2-4; clone size: few; V gene: TRBV29-1; CDR3 length: 12; CDR3 protein: SAEMGLAGAIQY
J gene: TRBJ2-7; clone size: NA; V gene: TRBV18; CDR3 length: 13; CDR3 protein: ASSPGTGVFYEQY
J gene: TRBJ1-1; clone size: few; V gene: TRBV7-2; CDR3 length: 10; CDR3 protein: ASSPRTAEAF
J gene: TRBJ2-3; clone size: few; V gene: TRBV4-1; CDR3 length: 15; CDR3 protein: ASSQDTSGGPMDTQY
J gene: TRBJ2-7; clone size: NA; V gene: TRBV7-9; CDR3 length: 12; CDR3 protein: ASSSQGAVHEQY
J gene: TRBJ1-2; clone size: NA; V gene: TRBV9; CDR3 length: 12; CDR3 protein: ASSVDSTGIGYT
J gene: TRBJ2-7; clone size: few; V gene: TRBV7-8; CDR3 length: 11; CDR3 protein: ASRRDSSYEQY
J gene: TRBJ1-5; clone size: NA; V gene: TRBV5-6; CDR3 length: 13; CDR3 protein: ASSLLGASNQPQH
J gene: TRBJ2-7; clone size: NA; V gene: TRBV4-1; CDR3 length: 16; CDR3 protein: ASSQAFGPGRSSYEQY
J gene: TRBJ2-5; clone size: few; V gene: TRBV7-8; CDR3 length: 13; CDR3 protein: ASSPKGALKETQY
J gene: TRBJ2-1; clone size: few; V gene: TRBV28; CDR3 length: 14; CDR3 protein: ASSLFAAGVHNEQF
J gene: TRBJ1-2; clone size: NA; V gene: TRBV19; CDR3 length: 13; CDR3 protein: ASSIGLRKGYGYT
J gene: TRBJ1-5; clone size: NA; V gene: TRBV19; CDR3 length: 12; CDR3 protein: ASSGGNRGLPQH
J gene: TRBJ2-2; clone size: NA; V gene: TRBV18; CDR3 length: 13; CDR3 protein: ASSLAGQYTGELF
J gene: TRBJ2-2; clone size: few; V gene: TRBV5-5; CDR3 length: 12; CDR3 protein: ASFGTGLAGELF
J gene: TRBJ2-5; clone size: NA; V gene: TRBV7-2; CDR3 length: 15; CDR3 protein: ASSLGSRRANQETQY
J gene: TRBJ2-1; clone size: few; V gene: TRBV15; CDR3 length: 13; CDR3 protein: ATRVLAGAPNEQF
J gene: TRBJ2-1; clone size: once; V gene: TRBV5-1; CDR3 length: 12; CDR3 protein: ASTEAGASDEQF
J gene: TRBJ2-3; clone size: few; V gene: TRBV7-3; CDR3 length: 12; CDR3 protein: ASSFGGETDTQY
J gene: TRBJ1-2; clone size: NA; V gene: TRBV7-2; CDR3 length: 14; CDR3 protein: ASSPGPAGTGYGYT
J gene: TRBJ2-3; clone size: NA; V gene: TRBV18; CDR3 length: 12; CDR3 protein: ASSPGLGTDTQY
J gene: TRBJ2-1; clone size: few; V gene: TRBV30; CDR3 length: 12; CDR3 protein: AGLAGGLNNEQF
J gene: TRBJ1-2; clone size: NA; V gene: TRBV7-9; CDR3 length: 10; CDR3 protein: ASSLSDSGYT
J gene: TRBJ1-1; clone size: few; V gene: TRBV6-6; CDR3 length: 13; CDR3 protein: ASSYSRQMNTEAF
J gene: TRBJ1-2; clone size: NA; V gene: TRBV19; CDR3 length: 13; CDR3 protein: ASTPGTGSNYGYT